Described below is a single T cell receptor beta chain sequence and its context. The source of the sample is a study of blood T cell repertoires in COVID-19. Study as a whole: The origin of the acute and convalescent COVID-19 samples was the United States, Italy and Spain. T cells, B-cell-depleted T cells, or PBMCs provided the cDNA or gDNA that served as material.

Per the original data handling: Cell counts per sample came from amplifying reference gene primers. The method was immunoSEQ multiplex PCR; TCRdb's version includes in-frame clones alone and lacks a portion of them. D and trimming come from the DNA, and the V and J calls and clone size come from that table. Seen here are about 41,000 clones, approximately 82% observed once, and the top ten hold around two fifths. V gave up 4 bases and J gave up 5 bases, with 5 bases separating them. The CDR3 is 11 amino acids. J is TRBJ2-5 and V is TRBV12-3 or TRBV12-4; no reliable D call. The material sequenced was peripheral blood. The receptor comes from a woman older than 75 with active or convalescent COVID-19. The CDR3 here is CASSSSETQYF. CDR3 sequence (DNA): TGTGCCAGCAGTTCCTCGGAGACCCAGTACTTC.